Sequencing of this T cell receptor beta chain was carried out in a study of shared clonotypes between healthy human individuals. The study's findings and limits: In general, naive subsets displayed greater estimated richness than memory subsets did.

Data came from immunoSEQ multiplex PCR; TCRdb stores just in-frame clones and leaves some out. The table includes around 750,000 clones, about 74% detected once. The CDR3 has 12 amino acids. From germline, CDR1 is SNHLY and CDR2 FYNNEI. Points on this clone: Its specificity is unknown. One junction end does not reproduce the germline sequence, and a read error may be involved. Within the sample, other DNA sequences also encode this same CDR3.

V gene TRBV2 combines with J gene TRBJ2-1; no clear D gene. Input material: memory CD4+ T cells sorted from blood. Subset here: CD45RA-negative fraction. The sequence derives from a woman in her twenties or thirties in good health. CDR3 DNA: TGTGCCAGCGGTGATCGTGGGAATGAGCAGTTCTTC. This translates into CASGDRGNEQFF.